Given below is one T cell receptor beta chain in context. The antigen is unknown. This specimen belongs to a study of cytomegalovirus exposure and HLA in healthy donors. Study-level findings and limits: In a later analysis, donors in an Asian-associated ancestry cluster reportedly had fewer N-insertions in productive TCRs than the cohort mean. Several of the most significant clusters were apparently associated with common viral pathogens in a later analysis.

The study ran its PCR with 60 Vbeta and 13 Jbeta primers. In the original processing: A later analysis tallied approximately 87 million unique TCR beta chains, approximately 11 million of them shared. Produced via immunoSEQ multiplex PCR; TCRdb's table is partial and in-frame only. From that table come the V and J calls and clone size; the DNA was used to work out D and trimming. The data hold approximately 120,000 clones, with about 73% observed a single time. The receptor comes from a woman aged 40 to 50 in good health and CMV-seronegative. The specimen was PBMCs.

CDR3 bases: TGTGCCAGCTCCGGACTAGCGGGAGACTCAGATACGCAGTATTTT. It is translated as CASSGLAGDSDTQYF. The chain uses TRBV2 and TRBJ2-3, with 13 nucleotides matching TRBD2. CDR3 length: 15 residues. Germline CDR1 SNHLY, CDR2 FYNNEI. V was pared by 8 bases and J by 4 bases, with 6 bases of the junction left unmatched.